This T cell receptor beta chain appears in the sequencing data of a study of T cell changes during pregnancy in multiple sclerosis. Repertoires were generated with immunoSEQ multiplex PCR, while TCRdb's copy carries only in-frame clones and drops some. The sample contains about 51,000 clones, under 95% of which appear only once. CDR3 length: 11 amino acids. With 7 bases removed from V and 11 bases from J, the gap between germline ends came to 14 bases. Germline V CDR1 and CDR2: LNHDA, SQIVND (reference sequence). The chain uses TRBV19 and TRBJ1-1, with a weak D call TRBD1 (5 bases). This clonotype was obtained from a female donor with multiple sclerosis, enrolled in a pregnancy study. The sample consisted of CD4+ T cells from peripheral blood mononuclear cells, taken in the second trimester of pregnancy. CDR3 nucleotides: TGTGCCAGTATTTGGGGCCCGTCGGCTTTCTTT. As protein: CASIWGPSAFF.